Listed below are T cell receptor beta chains from one sample, sequenced in a study of Graves' ophthalmopathy and Graves' hyperthyroidism. MiXCR, run by TCRdb on the multiplex PCR reads, gives a single entry per CDR3 protein. The sample includes 650,000 to 900,000 distinct CDR3 sequences, 40% of them seen just once. The sample taken for sequencing was peripheral blood. All receptors come from an adult man with Graves' ophthalmopathy. Each CDR3 is given with its conserved first and last residue. Fields, in order: CDR3 length, clone size, V gene, J gene, D gene, CDR3 protein, CDR3 DNA. The D gene is left open where the match is weak. A clone size is listed for some rows: how often the clone was seen (once, few, many), or a class if it is expanded.

cdr3_length: 15; clone_size: many; v_call: TRBV19; j_call: TRBJ2-7; d_call: TRBD2; cdr3_aa: CASSSVAGGRTEQYF; cdr3_nt: TGTGCCAGTAGTTCAGTAGCGGGAGGACGAACCGAGCAGTACTTC
cdr3_length: 15; clone_size: many; v_call: TRBV24-1; j_call: TRBJ1-2; d_call: .; cdr3_aa: CATSDSRTDNYGYTF; cdr3_nt: TGTGCCACCAGTGATTCCCGGACAGATAACTATGGCTACACCTTC
cdr3_length: 16; clone_size: .; v_call: TRBV19; j_call: TRBJ1-1; d_call: TRBD1; cdr3_aa: CASIESPGQGGTEAFF; cdr3_nt: TGTGCCAGTATCGAGAGCCCCGGACAGGGCGGCACTGAAGCTTTCTTT
cdr3_length: 13; clone_size: few; v_call: TRBV6-6; j_call: TRBJ2-5; d_call: .; cdr3_aa: CASSETGLVTQYF; cdr3_nt: TGTGCCAGCAGTGAAACCGGGTTAGTGACCCAGTACTTC
cdr3_length: 14; clone_size: few; v_call: TRBV7-3; j_call: TRBJ2-2; d_call: .; cdr3_aa: CASGILGLTGELFF; cdr3_nt: TGTGCCAGCGGTATCTTGGGCCTCACCGGGGAGCTGTTTTTT
cdr3_length: 15; clone_size: .; v_call: TRBV5-1; j_call: TRBJ2-7; d_call: TRBD2; cdr3_aa: CASSFWTSGRGEQYF; cdr3_nt: TGCGCCAGCAGCTTTTGGACTAGCGGGAGGGGAGAGCAGTACTTC
cdr3_length: 15; clone_size: .; v_call: TRBV24-1; j_call: TRBJ2-3; d_call: .; cdr3_aa: CATSVGTASTDTQYF; cdr3_nt: TGTGCCACCAGTGTCGGGACCGCTAGCACAGATACGCAGTATTTT
cdr3_length: 12; clone_size: few; v_call: TRBV29-1; j_call: TRBJ2-1; d_call: .; cdr3_aa: CSVDGTYNEQFF; cdr3_nt: TGCAGCGTCGATGGGACCTACAATGAGCAGTTCTTC
cdr3_length: 14; clone_size: .; v_call: TRBV10-3; j_call: TRBJ1-4; d_call: .; cdr3_aa: CAISEGHSNEKLFF; cdr3_nt: TGTGCCATCAGTGAGGGACATAGTAATGAAAAACTGTTTTTT
cdr3_length: 13; clone_size: .; v_call: TRBV10-3; j_call: TRBJ2-7; d_call: .; cdr3_aa: CASSIGALYEQYF; cdr3_nt: TGTGCCAGCAGTATAGGGGCTCTCTACGAGCAGTACTTC
cdr3_length: 15; clone_size: many; v_call: TRBV19; j_call: TRBJ1-1; d_call: TRBD1; cdr3_aa: CASIRQGGMNTEAFF; cdr3_nt: TGTGCCAGTATAAGACAGGGAGGCATGAACACTGAAGCTTTCTTT
cdr3_length: 14; clone_size: .; v_call: TRBV9; j_call: TRBJ2-2; d_call: .; cdr3_aa: CASSAHLENGELFF; cdr3_nt: TGTGCCAGCAGCGCTCATCTAGAAAACGGGGAGCTGTTTTTT
cdr3_length: 15; clone_size: .; v_call: TRBV25-1; j_call: TRBJ1-1; d_call: .; cdr3_aa: CASSYSTTLNTEAFF; cdr3_nt: TGTGCCAGCAGTTACTCTACGACACTGAACACTGAAGCTTTCTTT
cdr3_length: 13; clone_size: .; v_call: TRBV7-2; j_call: TRBJ2-2; d_call: .; cdr3_aa: CASAGVNTGELFF; cdr3_nt: TGTGCCAGCGCAGGAGTGAACACCGGGGAGCTGTTTTTT
cdr3_length: 13; clone_size: .; v_call: TRBV7-9; j_call: TRBJ1-1; d_call: TRBD1; cdr3_aa: CASIQGVDNEAFF; cdr3_nt: TGTGCCAGCATCCAGGGGGTCGATAATGAAGCTTTCTTT
cdr3_length: 14; clone_size: .; v_call: TRBV20-1; j_call: TRBJ1-6; d_call: TRBD1; cdr3_aa: CSASGTAESSPLHF; cdr3_nt: TGCAGTGCTTCGGGGACAGCGGAATCCTCACCCCTCCACTTT
cdr3_length: 13; clone_size: many; v_call: TRBV9; j_call: TRBJ1-1; d_call: TRBD1; cdr3_aa: CASSVRQGSEAFF; cdr3_nt: TGTGCCAGCAGCGTACGACAGGGGTCTGAAGCTTTCTTT
cdr3_length: 14; clone_size: many; v_call: TRBV20-1; j_call: TRBJ1-2; d_call: .; cdr3_aa: CSASRPRTENGYTF; cdr3_nt: TGCAGTGCTAGCCGTCCGAGGACAGAGAATGGCTACACCTTC
cdr3_length: 12; clone_size: .; v_call: TRBV29-1; j_call: TRBJ1-1; d_call: .; cdr3_aa: CSTRDLNTEAFF; cdr3_nt: TGCAGCACCAGGGACCTGAACACTGAAGCTTTCTTT
cdr3_length: 15; clone_size: few; v_call: TRBV20-1; j_call: TRBJ1-3; d_call: .; cdr3_aa: CSARGNPGPTSPIYF; cdr3_nt: TGCAGTGCTAGGGGTAATCCGGGACCAACATCCCCGATATATTTT
cdr3_length: 13; clone_size: .; v_call: TRBV7-8; j_call: TRBJ2-7; d_call: TRBD1; cdr3_aa: CASSLSAGGEQYF; cdr3_nt: TGTGCCAGCAGTTTATCGGCAGGGGGCGAGCAGTACTTC
cdr3_length: 11; clone_size: many; v_call: TRBV29-1; j_call: TRBJ1-1; d_call: .; cdr3_aa: CSALREAEAFF; cdr3_nt: TGCAGCGCCTTGAGGGAGGCTGAAGCTTTCTTT
cdr3_length: 17; clone_size: .; v_call: TRBV2; j_call: TRBJ1-4; d_call: .; cdr3_aa: CASSVVAGGQTNEKLFF; cdr3_nt: TGTGCCAGCAGCGTAGTTGCGGGGGGCCAAACTAATGAAAAACTGTTTTTT